Listed below are T cell receptor beta chains from one sample, sequenced in a study of blood T cell repertoires in COVID-19. Libraries were prepared by immunoSEQ multiplex PCR; TCRdb keeps only in-frame clonotypes and omits some of them. The sample lists 70,000 to 80,000 clones; 80% to 90% were seen once. The sequencing sample was made of peripheral blood. These receptors came from a woman between 45 and 60 years old with acute or convalescent COVID-19. CDR3s include the opening cysteine and the closing phenylalanine or tryptophan. Fields, in order: J gene, clone size, V gene, D gene, CDR3 DNA, CDR3 protein. D genes are given only for firm matches. Expanded clones are given a class, and other clones once, few, many or no size at all.

j_call: TRBJ1-1; clone_size: -; v_call: TRBV14; d_call: -; cdr3_nt: TGTGCCAGCAGCCACAAATGGAACACTGAAGCTTTCTTT; cdr3_aa: CASSHKWNTEAFF
j_call: TRBJ1-6; clone_size: -; v_call: TRBV19; d_call: -; cdr3_nt: TGTGCCAGTAGTATAGGGGGCGCCGCCCTCCACTTT; cdr3_aa: CASSIGGAALHF
j_call: TRBJ1-2; clone_size: -; v_call: TRBV7-9; d_call: -; cdr3_nt: TGTGTCCTCTTTGGAGATGGCTACACCTTC; cdr3_aa: CVLFGDGYTF
j_call: TRBJ1-1; clone_size: -; v_call: TRBV13; d_call: TRBD1; cdr3_nt: TGTGCCAGCAGCTTAGTACAGGGGGGCACTGAAGCTTTCTTT; cdr3_aa: CASSLVQGGTEAFF
j_call: TRBJ1-1; clone_size: -; v_call: TRBV13; d_call: -; cdr3_nt: TGTGCCAGCAGCCCCAGGTCGAGTAGGAAGACTTTCTTT; cdr3_aa: CASSPRSSRKTFF
j_call: TRBJ2-2; clone_size: -; v_call: TRBV4-3; d_call: -; cdr3_nt: TGCGCCAGCAGCCTGGACCAGGGTAGGGGCGGGGAGCTGTTTTTT; cdr3_aa: CASSLDQGRGGELFF
j_call: TRBJ1-5; clone_size: -; v_call: TRBV6-5; d_call: -; cdr3_nt: TGTGCCAGTTCAAAGGGGCCGAAACAGCCCCAGCATTTT; cdr3_aa: CASSKGPKQPQHF
j_call: TRBJ1-6; clone_size: few; v_call: TRBV19; d_call: -; cdr3_nt: TGTGCCAGTAGTAGGCAGCACGGGTATAATTCACCCCTCCACTTT; cdr3_aa: CASSRQHGYNSPLHF
j_call: TRBJ2-3; clone_size: -; v_call: TRBV7-2; d_call: -; cdr3_nt: TGTGCCAGCAGCCCCCGAGAGGGTCGAACAGATACGCAGTATTTT; cdr3_aa: CASSPREGRTDTQYF
j_call: TRBJ1-6; clone_size: -; v_call: TRBV5-1; d_call: -; cdr3_nt: TGCGCCAGCAGCCTAAGGGGAGGGAGGAACTATAATTCACCCCTCCACTTT; cdr3_aa: CASSLRGGRNYNSPLHF
j_call: TRBJ1-2; clone_size: -; v_call: TRBV18; d_call: -; cdr3_nt: TGTGCCAGCTCGCCGGGACTCAACCAGTATGGCTACACCTTC; cdr3_aa: CASSPGLNQYGYTF
j_call: TRBJ2-7; clone_size: -; v_call: TRBV28; d_call: TRBD2; cdr3_nt: TGTGCCAGCAGCCTGGGGGTAGCGGGATCCTACGAGCAGTACTTC; cdr3_aa: CASSLGVAGSYEQYF
j_call: TRBJ1-1; clone_size: -; v_call: TRBV27; d_call: -; cdr3_nt: TGTGCCAGCAGCCTACTCCTGAACACTGAAGCTTTCTTT; cdr3_aa: CASSLLLNTEAFF
j_call: TRBJ1-6; clone_size: -; v_call: TRBV18; d_call: -; cdr3_nt: TGTGCCAGCTCTTTGGGGCGCGATTCACCCCTCCACTTT; cdr3_aa: CASSLGRDSPLHF
j_call: TRBJ2-3; clone_size: once; v_call: TRBV3-1/TRBV3-2; d_call: TRBD2; cdr3_nt: TGTGCCAGCAGCCAAGATTGGCGGGAGAGGGCAGATACGCAGTATTTT; cdr3_aa: CASSQDWRERADTQYF
j_call: TRBJ1-2; clone_size: -; v_call: TRBV30; d_call: -; cdr3_nt: TGTGCCTGGACCCTAACGGCCGGGGGTGCCTATGGCTACACCTTC; cdr3_aa: CAWTLTAGGAYGYTF
j_call: TRBJ1-5; clone_size: -; v_call: TRBV18; d_call: -; cdr3_nt: TGTGCCAGCTCACCACGAGGCACCGGGGGCAATCAGCCCCAGCATTTT; cdr3_aa: CASSPRGTGGNQPQHF
j_call: TRBJ1-2; clone_size: -; v_call: TRBV5-5; d_call: -; cdr3_nt: TGTGCCAGCAGCCGAGACAGCTATGGCTACACCTTC; cdr3_aa: CASSRDSYGYTF
j_call: TRBJ1-2; clone_size: -; v_call: TRBV5-1; d_call: -; cdr3_nt: TGCGCCAGCAGCGTGGAAGACCCTTGGACTGATGGCTACACCTTC; cdr3_aa: CASSVEDPWTDGYTF
j_call: TRBJ2-7; clone_size: -; v_call: TRBV14; d_call: -; cdr3_nt: TGTGCCAGCAGACCCTACAGGGATCCTAAACAGGAGCAGTACTTC; cdr3_aa: CASRPYRDPKQEQYF
j_call: TRBJ2-3; clone_size: -; v_call: TRBV13; d_call: TRBD2; cdr3_nt: TGTGCCAGCAGCTCTGCCCAAAACCTAGCGGGAGGTGGGGATACGCAGTATTTT; cdr3_aa: CASSSAQNLAGGGDTQYF
j_call: TRBJ2-1; clone_size: -; v_call: TRBV19; d_call: TRBD2; cdr3_nt: TGTGCCAGTAGTATCGATGTAGCGGGAGTTCGTCGGAATGAGCAGTTCTTC; cdr3_aa: CASSIDVAGVRRNEQFF
j_call: TRBJ2-1; clone_size: -; v_call: TRBV19; d_call: TRBD2; cdr3_nt: TGTGCCAGTAGTAGGCTAGCGGGGTGGGATGAGCAGTTCTTC; cdr3_aa: CASSRLAGWDEQFF
j_call: TRBJ1-5; clone_size: -; v_call: TRBV27; d_call: -; cdr3_nt: TGTGCCAGCAGTCCGTCAAGGGGTGCGGGCAATCAGCCCCAGCATTTT; cdr3_aa: CASSPSRGAGNQPQHF
j_call: TRBJ1-1; clone_size: -; v_call: TRBV30; d_call: -; cdr3_nt: TGTGCCTGGAGTATGAATCCGGTCACTGAAGCTTTCTTT; cdr3_aa: CAWSMNPVTEAFF
j_call: TRBJ2-7; clone_size: -; v_call: TRBV5-1; d_call: TRBD1; cdr3_nt: TGCGCCAGCAGCACCGGCGACAGGGGGGGCTACGAGCAGTACTTC; cdr3_aa: CASSTGDRGGYEQYF
j_call: TRBJ1-3; clone_size: -; v_call: TRBV16; d_call: -; cdr3_nt: TGTGCCAGCAGCCAACGAGGCGGAAACACCATATATTTT; cdr3_aa: CASSQRGGNTIYF
j_call: TRBJ2-1; clone_size: -; v_call: TRBV5-1; d_call: TRBD2; cdr3_nt: TGCGCCAGCAGCTTTGCGGGACTAGCGGAAATAACCTACAATGAGCAGTTCTTC; cdr3_aa: CASSFAGLAEITYNEQFF
j_call: TRBJ2-7; clone_size: -; v_call: TRBV2; d_call: -; cdr3_nt: TGTGCCAGCACCTCCGCCTACGAGCAGTACTTC; cdr3_aa: CASTSAYEQYF
j_call: TRBJ2-1; clone_size: -; v_call: TRBV27; d_call: -; cdr3_nt: TGTGCCAGCGGTCAGTACAATGAGCAGTTCTTC; cdr3_aa: CASGQYNEQFF
j_call: TRBJ1-1; clone_size: -; v_call: TRBV6-2/TRBV6-3; d_call: -; cdr3_nt: TGTGCCAGCAGTCAGCCGGGGGTAGGCACTGAAGCTTTCTTT; cdr3_aa: CASSQPGVGTEAFF